This entry features one T cell receptor beta chain sequence. Which antigen it targets is not known. Base qualities are not recorded, but no much larger clone differs from it by a single base. This specimen belongs to a study of human T cells and chemical hapten exposure (dated by TCRdb to the early 2020s). Regarding the study in general: For sensitization, 2% DPC in acetone was applied to a 2 cm by 2 cm area of upper inner arm skin. Throughout the roughly 23-week study period, patients were also given weekly therapeutic DPC doses on the scalp. Patch tests used Finn chambers with 0.01% DPC on the upper back, scored after 6 days by International Contact Dermatitis Research Group standards. The patient cohort, mostly female, included alopecia areata with under or over 50% scalp involvement, alopecia totalis and alopecia universalis. Libraries were pooled for sequencing, and per-sample TCR yields varied mainly because of small differences in library volumes within the pool. In alopecia patients, the study followed how the peripheral blood TCR repertoire changed in vivo over primary and secondary sensitization to diphenylcyclopropenone (DPC), a hapten. Blood samples were taken from patients before sensitization (week 0) and at 2, 6 and about 24 weeks after DPC sensitization. Some 29 alopecia patients gave blood for TCR sequencing at one to four time points (pre-sensitization, 2, 6 and 24 weeks). On the study overall, not on this receptor specifically: Patch test score correlated positively with the number of PT1 expanded TCRs, reaching significance at thresholds 8, 16 and 32 but not at 4. DPC sensitization did not change the number of TCRs with a frequency above 1 in 1000, and there was no evidence of changes in global repertoire structure. After repeated subsampling, the strength of the expansion versus patch-test correlation and the threshold at which it became significant changed. Because every patient had alopecia, a presumed autoimmune disease, the patients' immune response might differ from that of healthy individuals. Compared with pre-sensitization or healthy control sets, expanded TCRs formed significantly more large CDR3 similarity clusters, which is consistent with antigen-driven responses.

Library preparation employed RACE. TCRdb names NextSeq 500 as the instrument used. During library preparation, unique molecular identifiers were attached to individual cDNA molecules so that TCRs could be counted in a quantitative, reproducible way. Both TCR alpha and TCR beta chains were sequenced from each blood RNA sample. The original pipeline was this. Samples had a median of about 96,000 TCRs, with a range from about 23,224 to 750,000. V, J and CDR3 annotation of the TCR reads was carried out using the Decombinator software suite. For PS versus PT1 abundance plots, all samples were subsampled to the same number of TCRs (28,000). Expanded TCRs were defined as absent before sensitization and observed at least eight times at the 2-week time point. Using fastp trimming at Q25 and MiXCR clonotype assembly, TCRdb reanalyzed the public sequencing data and kept in-frame beta chains. Rows are unified per CDR3 protein, each entry keeping the most common DNA and genes. It is TCRdb's table, rather than the study itself, that gives the V and J calls and clone size. The sample table holds about 290,000 distinct CDR3 sequences, of which roughly 7.7% were seen once. Jointly, the top ten make up 1.2% of the sample.

The time point label, read with the paper, signifies: pre-sensitization, week 0. The treatment or condition label, as the study defines it: therapeutic diphenylcyclopropenone sensitization with weekly scalp DPC. Blood at each patch-test visit was drawn before the patch test was applied. Eligible patients were aged 18 to 70, diagnosed with alopecia, deemed suitable for DPC therapy, and excluded if pregnant. Total RNA was isolated from unfractionated whole blood collected in Tempus Blood RNA tubes. Counted from cysteine to phenylalanine, this CDR3 has 17 amino acids. Only the CDR3 portion is preserved as DNA: 51 bases, with reading frame beginning at the first base. For CDR1 and CDR2, the germline V gene lists MNHEY and SVGEGT. The germline ends are 18 bases apart after V is trimmed by 7 bases and J by 0 bases.

The chain joins TRBV6-2 or TRBV6-3 to TRBJ1-4, and TRBD1 may be the D gene, going by 5 matching bases. This receptor was taken from a man between 18 and 29 years old with alopecia areata. Some clones in this sample may be carry-over from other donors' samples. Sequencing was performed on whole blood, taken in connection with sensitization to the hapten diphenylcyclopropenone (DPC). The base sequence is TGTGCCAGCAAGGGGTCGTTACAGCTCTCAACTAATGAAAAACTGTTTTTT. Its amino acids are CASKGSLQLSTNEKLFF.